This T cell receptor beta chain was retrieved from a study of T-cell reconstitution after alpha-beta-depleted transplantation in children (dated by TCRdb to the mid-2010s). Some background on the complete study: Using TCR repertoire profiling, the study quantitatively followed how T-cell immune reconstitution unfolded in children after TCRalphabeta/CD19-depleted allogeneic hematopoietic cell transplantation. What the research found in general, with its limitations: Hyperexpanded clone frequencies declined over subsequent months; after one year, T-cell counts and TCRbeta diversity were mostly attributed to newly produced T cells. In some patients, the high TCRbeta diversity seen at day 60 was put down to recipient T cells and intrathymic progenitors that had survived conditioning. The apparently early alphabetaT-cell count recovery about two months after transplant was reportedly dependent on only several hundred rapidly expanded clones derived from non-depleted graft cells.

V is cut by 1 base and J by 4 bases, and the space between the germline ends is 16 bases. Reading from cysteine to phenylalanine, the CDR3 counts 17 amino acids. The retained sequence is limited to the CDR3, 51 bases, with the frame set at the first base. The germline V gene sets CDR1 to SGHAT and CDR2 to FQNNGV. Worth noting for this clonotype: This receptor's antigen is unknown. Per-nucleotide qualities are absent, and no much larger clonotype sits a single base away.

The library was made by PCR. Sequencing relied on an Illumina HiSeq 2500. TCR libraries were prepared with molecular barcoding, using unique molecular identifiers to normalize TCRbeta repertoire quantification. In-frame beta chains were kept once TCRdb had trimmed the public reads at Q25 with fastp and called clones with MiXCR. Every distinct CDR3 protein forms one entry, paired with its most common genes and DNA. The sample contains just under 350,000 distinct CDR3 sequences, 15% to 20% of them found a single time. The ten largest make up around 38% of the sample. Read against the paper, the sample's treatment or condition label means: allogeneic hematopoietic cell transplantation with graft depleted of TCRalphabeta T cells and CD19 B cells. Transplant recipients were children who received TCRalphabeta/CD19-depleted allogeneic hematopoietic cell grafts.

The TCR sequence derives from a male patient aged 2 to 9 who had a stem cell transplant for acute lymphoblastic leukemia, so the T cells may come from the graft donor. The sequencing used PBMCs, mostly from graft donor cells, collected 360 days after TCRalphabeta/CD19-depleted stem cell transplant. The chain is made from TRBV11-2 and TRBJ2-2; TRBD2 might be the D gene, on 5 matching bases. The nucleotide sequence reads as follows: TGTGCCAGCAGCTTAGGGCGTCTGGTGGGGAGCACCGGGGAGCTGTTTTTT. This encodes CASSLGRLVGSTGELFF.